Following are 4 T cell receptor beta chains from one sample sequenced in a study of blood T cell repertoires in COVID-19. Data came from immunoSEQ multiplex PCR; TCRdb stores just in-frame clones and leaves some out. The sample has 60,000 to 75,000 clones, about 90% seen once. Material for sequencing was peripheral blood. The receptors here all came from a man aged 50-59 years with active COVID-19.

This sequence joins TRBV28 and TRBJ1-4; a possible D gene is TRBD1 (6 bases). The CDR3 is made up of 14 amino acids. Trimming removed 4 bases from V and 6 bases from J, with 12 bases in between. Per germline, CDR1 MDHEN and CDR2 SYDVKM. CDR3 bases: TGTGCCAGCAGTTCCAGGGGTGGATATGAAAAACTGTTTTTT. Encoded protein: CASSSRGGYEKLFF.

The genes are TRBV6-6 and TRBJ2-3, with TRBD1 matching over 7 bases. There are 13 residues in the CDR3. Germline V gene sequence: CDR1 MNHNY, CDR2 SVGAGI (reference sequence). The ends lost 6 bases at V and 1 base at J; junction bases unmatched: 1. The CDR3 DNA reads as TGTGCCAGCAGAGGACAGGGCACAGATACGCAGTATTTT. This codes for CASRGQGTDTQYF.

J is TRBJ1-1 and V is TRBV7-2; TRBD1 might be the D (6 bases). Trimming took off 5 bases at V and 1 base at J, with 14 bases between the two ends. Germline V gene lookup returns CDR1 SGHTA and CDR2 FQGNSA. The CDR3 sequence is 15 residues long. CDR3 loop: CASSPQGTPNTEAFF. CDR3 sequence (DNA): TGTGCCAGCAGCCCACAAGGGACACCGAACACTGAAGCTTTCTTT.

The chain combines TRBV2 with TRBJ2-1, with 8 nucleotides matching TRBD1. This CDR3 contains 15 residues. V was pared by 6 bases and J by 0 bases, with 4 bases of the junction left unmatched. The V gene's germline CDR1 is SNHLY and CDR2 FYNNEI. CDR3 nucleotide sequence: TGTGCCAGCAGAACCGACAGGGGCTCCTACAATGAGCAGTTCTTC. This gives the protein CASRTDRGSYNEQFF.